This T cell receptor beta chain was obtained from a study of T cells in Graves' hyperthyroidism and ophthalmopathy. There were TCR beta CDR3 regions amplified from RNA transcripts. Initially, a first-round RT-PCR of the TCR CDR3 employed the HTBI primer set. TCRdb redid the calling of the multiplex PCR reads with MiXCR, one entry per CDR3 protein. The data hold approximately 380,000 distinct CDR3 sequences, with around a sixth observed a single time. The V end lost 3 bases, the J end lost 4 bases, and 13 bases lay between the germline ends. CDR1 and CDR2 (germline): SGHRS, YFSETQ. This CDR3 is 15 amino acids long.

This clonotype originated in a man in his late teens or twenties with Graves' ophthalmopathy. Source material: blood. The V gene is TRBV5-1, the J gene TRBJ1-4; D not resolved. In nucleotides, the CDR3 is TGCGCCAGCAGCTCCCAGGCCGACGTTAATGAAAAACTGTTTTTT. Translating it yields CASSSQADVNEKLFF.